These T cell receptor beta chains were read from a single sample in a study of blood T cell repertoires in COVID-19. TCRdb's table, derived via immunoSEQ multiplex PCR, lists solely in-frame clones and lacks some. This sample has about 90,000 clones; roughly 90% occur once, and the top ten carry over 1.5%. Specimen: peripheral blood. Receptor source: an elderly man with acute or convalescent COVID-19. The CDR3 runs from the conserved cysteine through the conserved F or W. The D gene is left open where the match is weak. Clone size, where shown, is once, few, many, or a class for clones that have expanded.

TRBV10-3	.	TRBD2	TRBJ2-7	CAISEFRGRGNEQYF	TGTGCCATCAGTGAGTTTCGCGGGAGGGGGAACGAGCAGTACTTC
TRBV19	.	.	TRBJ2-6	CASQPGDAGANVLTF	TGTGCCAGCCAGCCGGGGGATGCTGGGGCCAACGTCCTGACTTTC
TRBV4-1	.	.	TRBJ2-2	CASSQRQGMNTGELFF	TGCGCCAGCAGCCAGCGGCAGGGTATGAACACCGGGGAGCTGTTTTTT
TRBV5-1	once	.	TRBJ2-3	CASSLARDTQYF	TGCGCCAGCAGCTTGGCTCGGGATACGCAGTATTTT
TRBV10-3	.	.	TRBJ1-2	CAISDLQGNYGYTF	TGTGCCATCAGTGATTTACAGGGTAACTATGGCTACACCTTC
TRBV12-3/TRBV12-4	.	.	TRBJ2-1	CASSLNEQFF	TGTGCCAGCAGTCTAAATGAGCAGTTCTTC
TRBV5-1	.	.	TRBJ2-1	CASSPSGTYYNEQFF	TGCGCCAGCAGCCCTTCAGGGACATACTACAATGAGCAGTTCTTC
TRBV3-1/TRBV3-2	.	.	TRBJ2-7	CASSQHEREQYF	TGTGCCAGCAGCCAGCATGAGAGAGAGCAGTACTTC
TRBV2	.	TRBD2	TRBJ2-3	CASGAGTSGRSTDTQYF	TGTGCCAGTGGTGCCGGGACTAGCGGGCGTAGCACAGATACGCAGTATTTT
TRBV9	once	TRBD2	TRBJ2-1	CASSVTSGYNEQFF	TGTGCCAGCAGCGTGACTAGCGGTTACAATGAGCAGTTCTTC
TRBV5-6	.	TRBD2	TRBJ2-3	CASSLREGYTDTQYF	TGTGCCAGCAGCTTGCGGGAGGGTTACACAGATACGCAGTATTTT
TRBV28	.	TRBD2	TRBJ2-1	CASRDSTSAHNEQFF	TGTGCCAGCAGGGATTCCACTAGCGCCCACAATGAGCAGTTCTTC
TRBV24-1	.	TRBD1	TRBJ1-3	CATRRAGGFSGNTIYF	TGTGCCACCAGGAGGGCAGGGGGCTTCTCTGGAAACACCATATATTTT
TRBV28	.	.	TRBJ2-5	CASKSVRGETQYF	TGTGCCAGCAAATCCGTTAGGGGCGAGACCCAGTACTTC
TRBV2	.	.	TRBJ2-1	CASTRLRLTSNEQFF	TGTGCCAGCACTCGACTTCGGCTCACCAGCAATGAGCAGTTCTTC
TRBV6-6	.	.	TRBJ2-7	CASRGEKSSYEQYF	TGTGCCAGCAGAGGGGAAAAGAGCTCCTACGAGCAGTACTTC
TRBV21-1	once	.	TRBJ2-5	CASSTKDRGMETQYF	TGTGCCAGCAGCACCAAGGACAGGGGTATGGAGACCCAGTACTTC
TRBV9	.	.	TRBJ1-2	CASSVTVNYGYTF	TGTGCCAGCAGCGTAACAGTTAACTATGGCTACACCTTC
TRBV6-6	.	.	TRBJ1-1	CASINRARGNTEAFF	TGTGCCAGCATAAACAGGGCGAGGGGGAACACTGAAGCTTTCTTT
TRBV24-1	.	.	TRBJ2-6	CATSDPTGPGANVLTF	TGTGCCACCAGTGATCCCACAGGGCCTGGGGCCAACGTCCTGACTTTC
TRBV28	.	.	TRBJ2-6	CASSGGSSGANVLTF	TGTGCCAGCAGTGGGGGGAGCTCTGGGGCCAACGTCCTGACTTTC
TRBV3-1/TRBV3-2	.	.	TRBJ2-3	CASSQDLTGDCTDTQYF	TGTGCCAGCAGCCAAGATTTAACGGGAGATTGCACAGATACGCAGTATTTT
TRBV7-2	.	TRBD1	TRBJ2-7	CASSVNRGTYEQYF	TGTGCCAGCAGCGTAAACAGGGGTACCTACGAGCAGTACTTC
TRBV18	.	.	TRBJ1-2	CASSPGQNYGYTF	TGTGCCAGCTCACCGGGCCAGAACTATGGCTACACCTTC
TRBV24-1	.	.	TRBJ2-3	CATSDADYTDTQYF	TGTGCCACCAGTGATGCGGACTACACAGATACGCAGTATTTT
TRBV7-2	.	TRBD2	TRBJ2-1	CASSSGLVDEQFF	TGTGCCAGCAGCTCCGGACTAGTCGATGAGCAGTTCTTC
TRBV19	.	TRBD1	TRBJ1-2	CASSIGTGNGYTF	TGTGCCAGTAGTATCGGGACAGGGAATGGCTACACCTTC
TRBV5-4	.	.	TRBJ2-3	CASSSHQGYTDTQYF	TGTGCCAGCAGCTCCCATCAGGGCTACACAGATACGCAGTATTTT
TRBV15	.	.	TRBJ2-4	CATSRDPTGPKNIQYF	TGTGCCACCAGCAGAGATCCTACAGGGCCCAAAAACATTCAGTACTTC
TRBV6-5	once	.	TRBJ2-1	CASSYSNEQFF	TGTGCCAGCAGTTATTCGAATGAGCAGTTCTTC
TRBV6-5	.	TRBD1	TRBJ2-5	CASSSRQGARETQYF	TGTGCCAGCAGTTCAAGACAGGGGGCTAGGGAGACCCAGTACTTC
TRBV5-6	.	.	TRBJ2-2	CASSATGTGELFF	TGTGCCAGCAGCGCCACAGGTACCGGGGAGCTGTTTTTT
TRBV6-5	.	.	TRBJ2-3	CASNQPGADTQYF	TGTGCCAGCAATCAACCAGGGGCAGATACGCAGTATTTT
TRBV5-1	.	.	TRBJ2-2	CASSLAGNHAGELFF	TGCGCCAGCAGCTTGGCAGGGAATCATGCCGGGGAGCTGTTTTTT
TRBV19	.	TRBD1	TRBJ1-6	CASSTTGTGDSPLHF	TGTGCCAGTAGTACGACCGGGACAGGGGATTCACCCCTCCACTTT
TRBV2	.	.	TRBJ1-1	CAAGGGVTEAFF	TGTGCCGCGGGAGGTGGGGTGACTGAAGCTTTCTTT
TRBV10-3	.	.	TRBJ1-5	CAISESGLTGNQPQHF	TGTGCCATCAGTGAATCAGGGCTAACGGGCAATCAGCCCCAGCATTTT
TRBV14	.	TRBD2	TRBJ2-5	CASSPRAGPDGTQYF	TGTGCCAGCAGCCCTAGAGCGGGGCCCGACGGGACCCAGTACTTC
TRBV7-9	.	TRBD1	TRBJ2-2	CASSLGRTGTGGTTGELFF	TGTGCCAGCAGCTTAGGACGAACCGGGACAGGGGGCACTACCGGGGAGCTGTTTTTT
TRBV5-4	.	TRBD1	TRBJ1-2	CASSPVGQGAYGYTF	TGTGCCAGCAGCCCCGTCGGCCAGGGGGCCTATGGCTACACCTTC
TRBV4-3	.	.	TRBJ2-1	CASSQDMKHEQFF	TGCGCCAGCAGCCAAGATATGAAGCATGAGCAGTTCTTC
TRBV19	.	TRBD1	TRBJ1-2	CASSDRQGRVSGYTF	TGTGCCAGTAGTGACAGACAGGGAAGAGTAAGTGGCTACACCTTC
TRBV3-1/TRBV3-2	.	TRBD1	TRBJ2-3	CASSQGLPTGADTQYF	TGTGCCAGCAGCCAAGGACTCCCAACAGGGGCAGATACGCAGTATTTT
TRBV5-8	.	TRBD2	TRBJ2-2	CASSPGLAGTNTGELFF	TGTGCCAGCAGCCCGGGACTAGCGGGAACGAACACCGGGGAGCTGTTTTTT
TRBV5-4	.	TRBD2	TRBJ2-1	CASSGPGGNEQFF	TGTGCCAGCAGCGGTCCGGGGGGCAATGAGCAGTTCTTC
TRBV9	.	TRBD1	TRBJ2-4	CASSVRGQGADIQYF	TGTGCCAGCAGCGTAAGAGGACAGGGGGCCGACATTCAGTACTTC
TRBV30	.	.	TRBJ2-2	CAWSGTGTGELFF	TGTGCCTGGAGTGGTACAGGGACCGGGGAGCTGTTTTTT
TRBV5-1	.	.	TRBJ2-7	CASSLVIEGMREQYF	TGCGCCAGCAGCTTGGTAATCGAGGGAATGAGGGAGCAGTACTTC
TRBV28	.	.	TRBJ1-1	CASSLDSQNTEAFF	TGTGCCAGCAGTTTAGACTCCCAGAACACTGAAGCTTTCTTT
TRBV11-3	.	.	TRBJ2-3	CASSPTVTDTQYF	TGTGCCAGCAGCCCGACAGTCACAGATACGCAGTATTTT
TRBV7-2	.	.	TRBJ1-6	CASSTLGRNSPLHF	TGTGCCAGCAGCACCTTAGGGAGGAATTCACCCCTCCACTTT
TRBV2	.	.	TRBJ1-3	CASSDVYSGNTIYF	TGTGCCAGCAGTGACGTTTACTCTGGAAACACCATATATTTT
TRBV6-2/TRBV6-3	.	TRBD2	TRBJ2-2	CASSYDLRGVANGELFF	TGTGCCAGCAGTTACGACTTGCGGGGGGTGGCCAACGGGGAGCTGTTTTTT